Listed below are T cell receptor beta chains from one sample, sequenced in a study of T cells in Graves' hyperthyroidism and ophthalmopathy. TCRdb ran MiXCR on the multiplex PCR reads and lists one entry per CDR3 protein. Found here are roughly 840,000 distinct CDR3 sequences, over 35% of them singletons; the top ten hold 7.5% to 9.5%. Sequences were obtained from blood. These receptors originate from a man between 18 and 35 years old with Graves' hyperthyroidism. CDR3s include the opening cysteine and the closing phenylalanine or tryptophan. Each record gives: V gene, D gene, CDR3 protein. The D gene is left open where the match is weak.

V: TRBV10-3
D: -
CDR3: CAISESSAGYTEAFF

V: TRBV29-1
D: -
CDR3: CSVATVGHQPQHF

V: TRBV7-2
D: TRBD2
CDR3: CASSMGTSGSVGELFF

V: TRBV19
D: -
CDR3: CASSIGKGYDYGYTF

V: TRBV10-3
D: -
CDR3: CAISESTLQETQYF

V: TRBV24-1
D: -
CDR3: CATSEQGIDTGELFF

V: TRBV4-1
D: TRBD1
CDR3: CASSLRGRGQPQHF

V: TRBV9
D: -
CDR3: CASSVAGAGNQPQHF

V: TRBV7-2
D: -
CDR3: CASSPYGNSPLHF

V: TRBV10-3
D: TRBD1
CDR3: CAISGDSWEQYF

V: TRBV10-2
D: TRBD2
CDR3: CANQIIGSAGGKETQYF

V: TRBV5-1
D: -
CDR3: CASKQAMNTEAFF

V: TRBV7-9
D: TRBD2
CDR3: CASRAGTSGYEQYF

V: TRBV9
D: -
CDR3: CASSVKQVLPYGYTF

V: TRBV10-3
D: -
CDR3: CAISDGVGDYGYTF

V: TRBV5-1
D: -
CDR3: CASSQSSQGPPGELFF

V: TRBV11-1
D: TRBD1
CDR3: CASSYDPGTGNYNEQYF

V: TRBV5-5
D: -
CDR3: CASSPGGAGGETQYF

V: TRBV6-5
D: TRBD1
CDR3: CASSSGVDRSNQPQHF

V: TRBV20-1
D: -
CDR3: CSAADSLSGNTIYF

V: TRBV11-3
D: -
CDR3: CASSLDRGTDAFF

V: TRBV7-9
D: -
CDR3: CASSLGTGELFF

V: TRBV10-3
D: -
CDR3: CASRGLSSYEQYF

V: TRBV20-1
D: -
CDR3: CSAPASSAMPHNSPLHF

V: TRBV29-1
D: -
CDR3: CSVELAGAQETQYF

V: TRBV7-9
D: -
CDR3: CASSTKDPLNTEAFF

V: TRBV2
D: -
CDR3: CASRTAFF

V: TRBV29-1
D: -
CDR3: CSFDRIVNTEAFF

V: TRBV7-2
D: -
CDR3: CASSPEEGYTEAFF

V: TRBV10-3
D: TRBD2
CDR3: CAISEGGGFDTQYF

V: TRBV7-2
D: TRBD1
CDR3: CASSFGPTGAGNTIYF

V: TRBV29-1
D: -
CDR3: CSVVEGLPNYGYTF

V: TRBV6-5
D: -
CDR3: CASRGGRGNTGELFF

V: TRBV7-4
D: -
CDR3: CASRGRPAVNQPQHF

V: TRBV12-3/TRBV12-4
D: TRBD2
CDR3: CASSPGLASAGELFF

V: TRBV4-2
D: TRBD1
CDR3: CASSQQGAGANVLTF

V: TRBV12-3/TRBV12-4
D: -
CDR3: CVSSFQGVYGYTF

V: TRBV6-5
D: -
CDR3: CASKVDLNSPLHF

V: TRBV7-9
D: TRBD1
CDR3: CASSLLIRDRANYGYTF

V: TRBV4-1
D: TRBD2
CDR3: CASGRADTGETQYF

V: TRBV10-3
D: -
CDR3: CATAGTGRDSPLHF

V: TRBV6-5
D: TRBD1
CDR3: CASSPGQRSNQPQHF

V: TRBV7-9
D: -
CDR3: CASSPSTEHEQYF

V: TRBV6-5
D: -
CDR3: CASSYGAAQETQYF

V: TRBV11-1
D: -
CDR3: CASSPGIRGGGHQETQYF

V: TRBV19
D: TRBD1
CDR3: CASGDRVHGYTF

V: TRBV5-1
D: TRBD1
CDR3: CASSPTGGQGSTGELFF

V: TRBV12-3/TRBV12-4
D: -
CDR3: CASSPSTGLNSPLHF

V: TRBV29-1
D: TRBD2
CDR3: CSVNGGEGTGELFF

V: TRBV5-4
D: -
CDR3: CASSWEQGSGNTIYF

V: TRBV7-2
D: -
CDR3: CASSSHSQGTSGAFF